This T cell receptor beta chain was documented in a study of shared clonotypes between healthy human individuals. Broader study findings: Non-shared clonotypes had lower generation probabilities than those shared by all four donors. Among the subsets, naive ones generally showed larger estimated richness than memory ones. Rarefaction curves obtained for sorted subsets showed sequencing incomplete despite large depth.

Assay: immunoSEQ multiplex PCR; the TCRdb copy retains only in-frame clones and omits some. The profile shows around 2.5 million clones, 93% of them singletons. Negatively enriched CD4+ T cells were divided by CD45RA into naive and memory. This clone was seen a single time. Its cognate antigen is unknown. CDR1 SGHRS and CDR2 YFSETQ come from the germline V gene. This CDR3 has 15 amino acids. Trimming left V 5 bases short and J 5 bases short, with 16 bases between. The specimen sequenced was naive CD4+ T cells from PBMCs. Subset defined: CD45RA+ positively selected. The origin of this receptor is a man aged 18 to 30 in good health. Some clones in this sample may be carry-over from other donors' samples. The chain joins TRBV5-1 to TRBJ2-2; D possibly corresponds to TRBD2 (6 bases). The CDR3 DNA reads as TGCGCCAGCAGTCAAAGACTAGGCACAACCGGGGAGCTGTTTTTT. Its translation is CASSQRLGTTGELFF. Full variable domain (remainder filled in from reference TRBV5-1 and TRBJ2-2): KAGVTQTPRYLIKTRGQQVTLSCSPISGHRSVSWYQQTPGQGLQFLFEYFSETQRNKGNFPGRFSGRQFSNSRSEMNVSTLELGDSALYLCASSQRLGTTGELFFGEGSRLTVL.